Following are 29 T cell receptor beta chains from one sample sequenced in a study of T cells after yellow fever vaccination. Via MiXCR, TCRdb re-called the 5' RACE reads, giving one row per CDR3 protein. The data show under 150,000 distinct CDR3 sequences, with roughly 8% seen just once and roughly 0.77% held by the top ten. The sequencing used CD4+ T cells sorted from PBMCs, collected 5 days after the yellow fever booster vaccination. These receptors all come from a young man who received the YFV17D yellow fever vaccine.

There are many counts of this clonotype. The V and J genes are TRBV29-1 and TRBJ2-6; a weak D match, TRBD2 (6 bases). CDR3 length: 15 amino acids. Trimming cost V 6 bases and J 0 bases, with 12 bases left between them. Germline CDR1 and CDR2: SQVTM and ANQGSEA. In nucleotides, the CDR3 is TGCAGCGTAGGTAGCGGAATCTCTGGGGCCAACGTCCTGACTTTC. This sequence encodes CSVGSGISGANVLTF. The full variable domain, in which reference TRBV29-1 and TRBJ2-6 provide the parts outside the CDR3, is SAVISQKPSRDICQRGTSLTIQCQVDSQVTMMFWYRQQPGQSLTLIATANQGSEATYESGFVIDKFPISRPNLTFSTLTVSNMSPEDSSIYLCSVGSGISGANVLTFGAGSRLTVL.

Regarding this clonotype: Its ends do not fully match the called genes, so a read error is possible. This chain uses TRBV7-2 with TRBJ2-5, with D possibly matching TRBD2 (5 bases). The CDR3 spans 12 residues. The V gene's germline CDR1 is SGHTA and CDR2 FQGNSA. CDR3: CASSLLGENQYF. The CDR3 DNA sequence: TGTGCCAGCAGCCTCCTGGGAGAGAACCAGTACTTC.

This clonotype was seen ten or more times. V is TRBV4-3 and J is TRBJ1-2, with 7 bases aligning to TRBD1. The CDR3 runs to 14 residues. Losses at the gene ends were 1 base for V and 4 bases for J; bases not matched to a gene: 3. The germline V gene encodes CDR1 LGHNA and CDR2 YSLEER. The CDR3 DNA is TGCGCCAGCAGCCAAGTGGGACAGCTCTATGGCTACACCTTC. It codes for CASSQVGQLYGYTF.

The chain couples TRBV10-3 to TRBJ1-1; D might be TRBD1 (6 bases). The CDR3 is made up of 14 amino acids. Germline values: CDR1 ENHRY, CDR2 SYGVKD. Trimming stripped 6 bases from V and 5 bases from J, with 16 bases between. The CDR3 DNA reads as TGTGCCATCAGCCACGGACAGAAAAAGACTGAAGCTTTCTTT. This encodes CAISHGQKKTEAFF.

This clonotype has a count of ten or more. The chain recombines TRBV7-2 with TRBJ2-1; 9 nucleotides line up with TRBD2. The ends lost 7 bases at V and 10 bases at J; junction bases unmatched: 11. Per the germline V gene, CDR1 is SGHTA and CDR2 is FQGNSA. The CDR3 is 14 amino acids. The CDR3 nucleotides are TGTGCCAGCATCATAGCGGGAGTTCAGCACGAGCAGTTCTTC. It specifies CASIIAGVQHEQFF.

This clonotype showed up just a few times. The genes are TRBV7-2 and TRBJ2-2; D is ambiguous. CDR1 is SGHTA, CDR2 FQGNSA, per germline. V gave up 2 bases and J gave up 4 bases, with 5 bases separating them. The CDR3 runs to 13 residues. The CDR3 bases are TGTGCCAGCAGCTTATCAACCACCGGGGAGCTGTTTTTT. Protein product: CASSLSTTGELFF.

The sample holds a few counts of this clonotype. The genes are TRBV20-1 and TRBJ1-5; 7 positions match TRBD1. The CDR3 covers 17 residues. CDR1 is DFQATT and CDR2 is SNEGSKA in the germline V gene (reference sequence). Unmatched junction bases numbered 21, after V lost 3 bases and J lost 10 bases. CDR3 nucleotides: TGCAGTGCTAGCGCCAGAAAGGGGACAGCAAGAGGAGGCCCCCAGCATTTT. This sequence encodes CSASARKGTARGGPQHF.

This clonotype was seen many times. The chain joins TRBV15 to TRBJ2-5; TRBD1 aligns across 7 bases. V lost 0 bases to trimming and J lost 4 bases; unmatched junction nucleotides: 8. Germline loops: CDR1 LNHNV, CDR2 YYDKDF (reference sequence). The CDR3 extends over 16 amino acids. The CDR3 region is CATSRETGPVGETQYF. The CDR3 region has the DNA TGTGCCACCAGCAGAGAGACAGGGCCTGTCGGAGAGACCCAGTACTTC.

This clonotype was picked up many times. The V and J genes are TRBV12-3 or TRBV12-4 and TRBJ2-1; the match to TRBD2 covers 9 bases. After removal of 1 base from V and 13 bases from J, the junction contained 2 bases not matched to a gene. CDR3 size: 12 residues. The chain's CDR3 is CASSLDGTSQFF. CDR3 nucleotide sequence: TGTGCCAGCAGTTTAGACGGGACTAGCCAGTTCTTC.

This clonotype was detected many times. Written as DNA, the CDR3 is TGTGCCAGCAGTTACCACAAAGGCGGAGGGCCGATTGAGCAGTTCTTC. Translated, it gives CASSYHKGGGPIEQFF. This sequence joins TRBV6-2 or TRBV6-3 and TRBJ2-1, with D possibly TRBD2 on 6 matching bases. The CDR3 contains 16 residues. The germline gives CDR1 MNHEY, CDR2 SVGEGT. V lost 2 bases and J lost 9, with 20 bases in between.

This clonotype showed up many times. This sequence joins TRBV6-2 or TRBV6-3 and TRBJ2-7; D uncertain. The V gene lost 2 bases and the J gene lost 0 bases, with 8 bases spanning the gap. The CDR3 spans 14 residues. The germline V gene encodes CDR1 MNHEY and CDR2 SVGEGT. CDR3: CASSYGWGSYEQYF. CDR3 in DNA: TGTGCCAGCAGTTACGGATGGGGCTCCTACGAGCAGTACTTC.

This clonotype was counted at least ten times. The gene calls are TRBV15 and TRBJ2-3; TRBD1 is a possible D gene (5 bases). The CDR3 sequence is 15 residues long. V was trimmed by 0 bases and J by 4 bases, leaving 11 bases between them. Germline CDR1 LNHNV, CDR2 YYDKDF (reference sequence). Here the CDR3 reads CATSRETVSADTQYF. DNA for the CDR3: TGTGCCACCAGCAGAGAGACAGTATCGGCAGATACGCAGTATTTT.

The chain uses TRBV4-3 and TRBJ2-1; D is tentatively TRBD1 or TRBD2 (5 bases each). This CDR3 region has 18 residues. Trimming shortened V by 1 base and J by 7 bases, and 23 bases separated the two germline ends. The germline gives CDR1 LGHNA, CDR2 YSLEER. The CDR3 spells CASSQGDWIGAGGNEQFF. As DNA, the CDR3 is TGCGCCAGCAGCCAAGGTGACTGGATTGGTGCTGGGGGTAATGAGCAGTTCTTC.

This clonotype came up many times. This chain connects TRBV4-3 to TRBJ2-5; D tentatively fits TRBD1 or TRBD2 (5 bases each). Germline CDR1 and CDR2: LGHNA and YSLEER. V shed 0 bases and J shed 5 bases, with 16 bases lying between them. The CDR3 spans 16 residues. The CDR3 DNA reads TGCGCCAGCAGCCAAGATTTGAGTGTTTGGGGGGAGACCCAGTACTTC. Amino acids: CASSQDLSVWGETQYF.

This clonotype has a count of ten or more. The chain recombines TRBV18 with TRBJ1-1; D is ambiguous. V dropped 6 bases and J dropped 0 bases, with 8 bases sitting between them. The CDR3 contains 13 residues. Germline CDR1 reads KGHSH; CDR2 reads LQKENI. Written as DNA, the CDR3 is TGTGCCAGCTCGGGGAACATGAACACTGAAGCTTTCTTT. As protein: CASSGNMNTEAFF.

This clonotype was seen many times. The rearrangement uses TRBV29-1 and TRBJ2-7; D possibly matches TRBD1 or TRBD2 (5 bases each). The V end lost 3 bases, the J end lost 4 bases, and 10 bases lay between the germline ends. The CDR3 runs 12 residues. Germline CDR1 is SQVTM and CDR2 is ANQGSEA. The CDR3 bases are TGCAGCGTTGACCGGGGACCTTACGAGCAGTACTTC. Translated, it gives CSVDRGPYEQYF.

There are many counts of this clonotype. The gene calls are TRBV7-9 and TRBJ1-1; 7 positions agree with TRBD1. J gave up 3 bases and V 4 bases, and 2 bases lay outside the gene matches. CDR3 length: 13 amino acids. Germline V gene sequence: CDR1 SEHNR, CDR2 FQNEAQ (reference sequence). DNA for the CDR3: TGTGCCAGCAGCTATGGACAGGACACTGAAGCTTTCTTT. Its protein product is CASSYGQDTEAFF.

Turning to this clonotype: Just one base apart from a much larger clone, this may be a read error. The chain couples TRBV19 to TRBJ1-5, with 9 bases matching TRBD1. Trimming took 7 bases from V and 6 from J; bases not matched to a gene: 7. The CDR3 covers 14 residues. Germline loops: CDR1 LNHDA, CDR2 SQIVND (reference sequence). In DNA, the CDR3 is TGTGCCAGTAACGACGGGACAGGGTTTCAGCCCCAGCATTTT. Amino acids: CASNDGTGFQPQHF.

Ten or more counts support this clonotype. The CDR3 sequence is CASSLGGYGELFF. For the CDR3, the DNA is TGTGCCAGCAGCCTCGGGGGGTACGGGGAGCTGTTTTTT. The V gene is TRBV5-5, the J gene TRBJ2-2; 7 positions agree with TRBD2. Germline loops: CDR1 SGHKS, CDR2 YYEKEE (reference sequence). The CDR3 totals 13 residues. After removal of 4 bases from V and 7 bases from J, the junction contained 4 bases not matched to a gene.

The rearrangement uses TRBV28 and TRBJ2-7; D call uncertain. The CDR3 runs to 17 residues. Germline loops: CDR1 MDHEN, CDR2 SYDVKM. With 5 bases removed from V and 2 bases from J, the gap between germline ends came to 22 bases. The CDR3 is CASSPPRYMVVTYEQYF. DNA of the CDR3: TGTGCCAGCAGTCCCCCTCGCTACATGGTAGTCACCTACGAGCAGTACTTC.

The table lists this clonotype with many counts. The genes are TRBV29-1 and TRBJ2-3, with a tentative D call TRBD1 (6 bases). The CDR3 is 13 amino acids. The germline V gene encodes CDR1 SQVTM and CDR2 ANQGSEA. Trimming took off 7 bases at V and 1 base at J, with 12 bases between the two ends. CDR3: CSATGSGTDTQYF. The DNA for the CDR3 is TGCAGCGCCACAGGGTCCGGCACAGATACGCAGTATTTT.

This clonotype was counted ten times or more. The J gene is TRBJ2-7, the V gene TRBV12-3 or TRBV12-4; no reliable D call. Trimming stripped 5 bases from V and 5 bases from J, with 22 bases between. The length of the CDR3 is 16 residues. The DNA for the CDR3 is TGTGCCAGCAGTCCCCCCTCCCCTTCTGAATTAGACGAGCAGTACTTC. Translation: CASSPPSPSELDEQYF.

This clonotype was observed many times. This chain joins TRBV7-8 and TRBJ1-1, with D uncertain. The V end lost 5 bases, the J end lost 1 base, and 17 bases lay between the germline ends. This CDR3 region has 16 residues. CDR1 is SGHVS and CDR2 is FQNEAQ in the germline V gene. The CDR3 sequence is CASSVGPDLQNTEAFF. Written as DNA, the CDR3 is TGTGCCAGCAGCGTTGGGCCTGACTTGCAGAACACTGAAGCTTTCTTT.

This clonotype was recorded at least ten times. This rearrangement joins TRBV7-2 to TRBJ2-5; 7 bases match TRBD1. Germline CDR1 SGHTA, CDR2 FQGNSA. V gave up 5 bases and J gave up 5 bases; unmatched junction bases: 14. The CDR3 covers 16 residues. CDR3: CASSHITTGFHETQYF. CDR3 nucleotide sequence: TGTGCCAGCAGCCATATAACGACAGGGTTTCATGAGACCCAGTACTTC. The complete variable domain, with remaining parts taken from reference TRBV7-2 and TRBJ2-5, reads GAGVSQSPSNKVTEKGKDVELRCDPISGHTALYWYRQSLGQGLEFLIYFQGNSAPDKSGLPSDRFSAERTGGSVSTLTIQRTQQEDSAVYLCASSHITTGFHETQYFGPGTRLLVL.

This clonotype was seen ten or more times. J is TRBJ1-1 and V is TRBV3-1; D is undetermined. From germline, CDR1 is LGHDT and CDR2 YNNKEL (reference sequence). The V and J ends lost 4 bases and 7 bases respectively, with 13 bases between them. The CDR3 extends over 13 amino acids. The CDR3 loop is CASSREDKGEAFF. CDR3 DNA: TGTGCCAGCAGCCGAGAAGATAAAGGTGAAGCTTTCTTT.

This clonotype was recorded many times. This sequence joins TRBV20-1 and TRBJ1-5, with D maybe TRBD1 (6 bases). Germline-derived CDR1 and CDR2 are DFQATT and SNEGSKA (reference sequence). The CDR3 runs to 12 residues. V lost 6 bases and J 4 bases, leaving 10 bases between the germline ends. The CDR3 DNA reads as TGCAGTGCCAGGACAGTAAATCAGCCCCAGCATTTT. It specifies CSARTVNQPQHF.

This clonotype was observed a handful of times. V and J are TRBV5-1 and TRBJ1-2; D ambiguous. The CDR3 runs 13 residues. Germline V gene data show CDR1 as SGHRS and CDR2 as YFSETQ. Trimming removed 0 bases from V and 8 bases from J, with 11 bases in between. CDR3 loop: CASSLAEDVGYTF. As DNA, the CDR3 is TGCGCCAGCAGCTTGGCCGAGGATGTGGGCTACACCTTC.

This clonotype occurred many times. This chain links TRBV18 with TRBJ2-7; TRBD1 agrees at 9 bases. The germline V gene has CDR1 KGHSH and CDR2 LQKENI. The CDR3 sequence is 14 residues long. The trim removed 2 bases at V and 7 bases at J, leaving 6 bases unmatched. CDR3 region: CASSPSGTGWEQYF. The CDR3 DNA reads as TGTGCCAGCTCACCATCCGGGACAGGGTGGGAGCAGTACTTC.

This clonotype was detected ten times or more. This chain joins TRBV14 and TRBJ2-7; tentative D call: TRBD1 (6 bases). This CDR3 region has 15 residues. Germline V gives CDR1 SGHDN, CDR2 FVKESK. The V and J ends lost 2 bases and 11 bases respectively, with 22 bases between them. The CDR3 nucleotides are TGTGCCAGCAGCCAACTCGACAGGCCGCTCGCTCTAAAGTACTTC. Translated, it gives CASSQLDRPLALKYF. Based on the CDR3 plus reference TRBV14 and TRBJ2-7, the full variable domain is EAGVTQFPSHSVIEKGQTVTLRCDPISGHDNLYWYRRVMGKEIKFLLHFVKESKQDESGMPNNRFLAERTGGTYSTLKVQPAELEDSGVYFCASSQLDRPLALKYFGPGTRLTVT.